This T cell receptor beta chain originates from a study of blood T cell repertoires in COVID-19. Study-level information: PBMCs, B-cell-depleted T cells, or T cells provided the cDNA or gDNA that made up the material.

Original data processing: Nucleated cell counts were estimated from reference gene primer amplification. Profiled with immunoSEQ multiplex PCR; TCRdb holds only in-frame clones, not every one. The V and J calls and clone size were taken over from that table, and D and trimming were inferred from the DNA. This table holds about 42,000 clones, approximately 88% found once. V dropped 2 bases and J dropped 4 bases, with 11 bases sitting between them. The V gene's germline CDR1 is MNHEY and CDR2 SVGEGT. The CDR3 length is 14 residues. Material: peripheral blood. The source is a human donor in a cohort sampled during active COVID-19. The rearrangement joins TRBV6-2 or TRBV6-3 to TRBJ1-2; D remains ambiguous. Here the CDR3 reads CASSYGQAPYGYTF. The CDR3 region has the DNA TGTGCCAGCAGTTACGGCCAGGCTCCCTATGGCTACACCTTC.